Below, 5 T cell receptor beta chains from the same sample are listed, as sequenced in a study of cytotoxic CD8 clonotypes in ibrutinib-treated CLL. Here immunoSEQ multiplex PCR was the method, and the copy in TCRdb shows in-frame clones only, minus some. The data hold about 58,000 clones, with about 72% observed a single time. The material sequenced was PBMCs, taken after 12 months of ibrutinib treatment. These receptors all stem from a human donor with chronic lymphocytic leukemia.

The chain uses TRBV18 and TRBJ2-7, with TRBD2 identical over 8 bases. The CDR3 contains 16 residues. Per germline, CDR1 KGHSH and CDR2 LQKENI. The J segment lost 1 base and the V segment lost 3 bases, leaving 8 bases of the junction unmatched. CDR3 in DNA: TGTGCCAGCTCACCCCCCACGGCTAGCGGGTCCTACGAGCAGTACTTC. Its translation: CASSPPTASGSYEQYF. Filled out from reference TRBV18 and TRBJ2-7, the complete variable domain reads NAGVMQNPRHLVRRRGQEARLRCSPMKGHSHVYWYRQLPEEGLKFMVYLQKENIIDESGMPKERFSAEFPKEGPSILRIQQVVRGDSAAYFCASSPPTASGSYEQYFGPGTRLTVT.

The CDR3 spells CASSEGLAVLWEQYF. The CDR3 DNA reads as TGTGCCAGCAGCGAGGGACTAGCGGTCTTGTGGGAGCAGTACTTC. This rearrangement joins TRBV7-9 to TRBJ2-7, with 11 bases identical to TRBD2. The CDR3 totals 15 residues. The J segment lost 7 bases and the V segment lost 5 bases, leaving 10 bases of the junction unmatched. Germline assignment: CDR1 SEHNR and CDR2 FQNEAQ (reference sequence).

The CDR3 is CASSLVVSSGEYNEQFF. In nucleotides, the CDR3 is TGTGCCAGCAGCTTAGTAGTATCTAGCGGGGAATACAATGAGCAGTTCTTC. The V gene is TRBV11-3, the J gene TRBJ2-1; 9 bases agree with TRBD2. The CDR3 consists of 17 residues. Germline CDR1 SGHNT, CDR2 YENEEA. V shed 1 base, J shed 4 bases, and the junction held 8 bases outside the gene matches.

This clone was recorded a few times. The genes are TRBV28 and TRBJ2-1; 9 nucleotides agree with TRBD2. CDR3 size: 14 residues. Losses at the gene ends were 6 bases for V and 3 bases for J; bases not matched to a gene: 3. Germline V gene sequence: CDR1 MDHEN, CDR2 SYDVKM. This CDR3 is CASRNSGSYNEQFF. The CDR3 DNA reads TGTGCCAGCAGGAATAGCGGGAGCTACAATGAGCAGTTCTTC. The whole variable domain, filled in from reference TRBV28 and TRBJ2-1, reads DVKVTQSSRYLVKRTGEKVFLECVQDMDHENMFWYRQDPGLGLRLIYFSYDVKMKEKGDIPEGYSVSREKKERFSLILESASTNQTSMYLCASRNSGSYNEQFFGPGTRLTVL.

The J gene is TRBJ2-1, the V gene TRBV2; D may be TRBD1 (5 bases). CDR3 length: 13 residues. Trimming removed 6 bases at V and 4 bases at J, with 10 bases between. The germline CDR1 and CDR2 sequences are SNHLY and FYNNEI. The CDR3 coding sequence is TGTGCCAGCAGCAAACAGGAGTACAATGAGCAGTTCTTC. It specifies CASSKQEYNEQFF. The entire variable domain, with the rest obtained from reference TRBV2 and TRBJ2-1, is as follows: EPEVTQTPSHQVTQMGQEVILRCVPISNHLYFYWYRQILGQKVEFLVSFYNNEISEKSEIFDDQFSVERPDGSNFTLKIRSTKLEDSAMYFCASSKQEYNEQFFGPGTRLTVL.